The 6 T cell receptor beta chains reported below all come from one sample, sequenced in a study of regulatory T cells. The primer mix had 52 TRBV and 13 TRBJ primers. The protocol was immunoSEQ multiplex PCR, while the TCRdb copy is restricted to in-frame clones and leaves out a portion. The repertoire has around 16,000 clones, 84% of them found once; the top ten carry around 8%. Their antigens are not known. Study-wide points: In CD3G-deficient patients, conventional CD4+ T cells were enriched for hydrophobic CDR3 residues at positions 6 and 7.

Sequenced material: conventional CD4+ T cells sorted from blood. These receptors all stem from a young adult with CD3G deficiency.

The chain links TRBV6-1 to TRBJ2-3; tentative D call: TRBD1 (5 bases). The CDR3 is made up of 15 amino acids. Between the trimmed V and J ends, which lost 1 base and 10 bases, there was a span of 18 bases. The germline CDR1 and CDR2 sequences are MNHNS and SASEGT. The CDR3 loop reads CASSEEVKGRASQYF. The CDR3 nucleotides read TGTGCCAGCAGTGAAGAGGTAAAGGGCAGGGCCTCGCAGTATTTT.

This rearrangement joins TRBV28 to TRBJ1-2, with D possibly matching TRBD1 (6 bases). Germline V lookup: CDR1 MDHEN, CDR2 SYDVKM. Trimming pared 4 bases from V and 8 bases from J, leaving 23 bases between. The CDR3 is made up of 16 amino acids. The chain's CDR3 is CASSSPTYYPGQGYTF. Here the CDR3 DNA reads TGTGCCAGCAGTTCACCTACCTATTATCCGGGACAAGGCTACACCTTC.

The chain recombines TRBV28 with TRBJ2-1, with 7 bases that match TRBD1. The J segment lost 2 bases and the V segment lost 6 bases, leaving 7 bases of the junction unmatched. Germline assignment: CDR1 MDHEN and CDR2 SYDVKM. The CDR3 consists of 15 residues. CDR3 in DNA: TGTGCCAGCAGACCGGGCAGGGGGACCTACAATGAGCAGTTCTTC. This encodes CASRPGRGTYNEQFF. The full variable domain, in which reference TRBV28 and TRBJ2-1 provide the parts outside the CDR3, is DVKVTQSSRYLVKRTGEKVFLECVQDMDHENMFWYRQDPGLGLRLIYFSYDVKMKEKGDIPEGYSVSREKKERFSLILESASTNQTSMYLCASRPGRGTYNEQFFGPGTRLTVL.

The chain joins TRBV7-2 to TRBJ2-7; no firm D call. The CDR3 totals 15 residues. The ends were cut back, 1 base at V and 2 bases at J, with 12 bases in the middle. CDR1 SGHTA and CDR2 FQGNSA come from the germline V gene. The CDR3 protein is CASSLGIGWAYEQYF. The CDR3 DNA is TGTGCCAGCAGCTTAGGAATAGGGTGGGCCTACGAGCAGTACTTC.

This clone occurred once. The CDR3 protein is CASSLASGAVYNEQFF. CDR3 DNA: TGCGCCAGCAGCTTGGCTTCGGGGGCCGTCTACAATGAGCAGTTCTTC. The chain employs TRBV5-1 and TRBJ2-1, with D perhaps matching TRBD1 or TRBD2 (6 bases each). The CDR3 contains 16 residues. Trimming removed 0 bases at V and 3 bases at J, with 13 bases between. Germline assignment: CDR1 SGHRS and CDR2 YFSETQ.

This clone was seen only a few times. The gene calls are TRBV5-1 and TRBJ2-5, with D possibly called TRBD1 or TRBD2 (7 bases each). This CDR3 comprises 14 residues. Per germline, CDR1 SGHRS and CDR2 YFSETQ. V lost 4 bases and J 2 bases, leaving 12 bases between the germline ends. The chain's CDR3 is CASSRGGQQETQYF. CDR3 bases: TGCGCCAGCAGCAGGGGGGGACAGCAAGAGACCCAGTACTTC.